These T cell receptor beta chains were read from a single sample in a study of T cell repertoires in cytomegalovirus infection. TCRdb analysed the reads with MiXCR anew, one entry per CDR3 protein. The sample records some 800,000 distinct CDR3 sequences, around 29% being singletons. These receptors lack a known antigen. Here the sequenced sample was cultured CD8+ T cells from PBMCs, taken from culture after CMV antigen stimulation. Receptor source: a human donor in good health (CMV status not recorded). Some clones in this sample may be carry-over from other donors' samples. CDR3s include the opening cysteine and the closing phenylalanine or tryptophan. The order of the fields is clone size, D gene, CDR3 length, V gene, J gene, CDR3 protein, CDR3 DNA. The D gene is left open where the match is weak. Clone size is shown for a subset of rows, as once, few, many or a class of expanded clone.

>few|-|14|TRBV28|TRBJ1-4
CASSFTGFNEKLFF
TGTGCCAGCAGTTTTACGGGGTTTAATGAAAAACTGTTTTTT
>-|-|15|TRBV27|TRBJ2-3
CASTPRGGPQYTQYF
TGTGCCAGCACGCCTCGAGGGGGGCCGCAGTATACGCAGTATTTT
>-|-|19|TRBV12-3/TRBV12-4|TRBJ1-6
CASSFRTVYSQAYNSPLHF
TGTGCCAGCAGTTTTCGGACAGTCTACTCCCAGGCCTATAATTCACCCCTCCACTTT
>-|-|12|TRBV19|TRBJ1-1
CASSIATDEAFF
TGTGCCAGTAGTATTGCGACAGACGAAGCTTTCTTT
>few|-|15|TRBV2|TRBJ2-2
CASSNPQLGGGELFF
TGTGCCAGCAGCAACCCTCAACTAGGTGGCGGGGAGCTGTTTTTT
>-|TRBD1|18|TRBV6-5|TRBJ1-2
CASSYSGTGGKRNYGYTF
TGTGCCAGCAGTTACTCGGGGACAGGGGGCAAGCGTAACTATGGTTACACCTTC
>-|-|14|TRBV27|TRBJ1-5
CASSANLENQPQHF
TGTGCCAGCAGTGCTAATCTGGAGAATCAGCCCCAGCATTTT
>-|-|14|TRBV6-6|TRBJ2-3
CASSYLGAGDTQYF
TGTGCCAGCAGTTACCTGGGGGCAGGAGATACGCAGTATTTT
>-|-|15|TRBV7-9|TRBJ2-5
CASSPRSAPQGTQYF
TGTGCCAGCAGTCCTAGATCTGCTCCGCAGGGGACCCAGTACTTC
>-|-|13|TRBV12-3/TRBV12-4|TRBJ1-1
CASSSRWATEAFF
TGTGCCAGCAGTTCCAGGTGGGCCACTGAAGCTTTCTTT
>few|-|15|TRBV19|TRBJ1-5
CASSGRGGVRQPQHF
TGTGCCAGTAGTGGAAGAGGGGGGGTAAGACAGCCCCAGCATTTT
>few|-|17|TRBV27|TRBJ2-3
CASSLLNGGTSTDTQYF
TGTGCCAGCAGTTTATTGAACGGGGGGACAAGCACAGATACGCAGTATTTT
>many|TRBD1|14|TRBV7-6|TRBJ2-5
CASSATGGQETQYF
TGTGCCAGCAGCGCCACAGGGGGCCAAGAGACCCAGTACTTC
>-|-|18|TRBV28|TRBJ1-6
CASSSFPDEGYNNSHLHF
TGTGCCAGCAGTTCATTCCCAGATGAGGGGTACAATAATTCACACCTCCACTTT
>few|TRBD2|15|TRBV7-8|TRBJ2-5
CASSEWSGGQETQYF
TGTGCCAGCAGCGAGTGGAGCGGGGGACAAGAGACCCAGTACTTC
>few|-|12|TRBV6-2/TRBV6-3|TRBJ1-2
CASKDIDYGYTF
TGTGCCAGCAAGGACATCGACTATGGCTACACCTTC
>many|-|16|TRBV7-2|TRBJ1-2
CASSPYSTTGNYGYTF
TGTGCCAGCAGCCCATACTCTACGACAGGAAACTATGGCTACACCTTC
>-|TRBD1|11|TRBV12-3/TRBV12-4|TRBJ2-5
CASSPGTEKYF
TGTGCCAGCAGTCCCGGGACAGAAAAGTACTTC
>-|TRBD1|15|TRBV29-1|TRBJ2-2
CSVEDRGQGTGELFF
TGCAGCGTTGAAGATAGGGGACAGGGGACCGGGGAGCTGTTTTTT
>-|-|14|TRBV7-9|TRBJ2-5
CASSLVPLKETQYF
TGTGCCAGCAGCTTAGTCCCCCTGAAAGAGACCCAGTACTTC
>-|-|14|TRBV7-9|TRBJ1-1
CASSLAYGSGEAFF
TGTGCCAGCAGCTTAGCGTACGGCAGCGGTGAAGCTTTCTTT
>many|-|16|TRBV7-2|TRBJ2-7
CASSPRDATVPYEQYF
TGTGCCAGCAGCCCTAGGGATGCAACCGTCCCCTACGAGCAGTACTTC
>few|-|13|TRBV7-4|TRBJ2-5
CASSLQQGETQYF
TGTGCCAGCAGCTTACAACAGGGTGAGACCCAGTACTTC
>few|-|16|TRBV4-1|TRBJ1-6
CASSQAGSSYNSPLHF
TGCGCCAGCAGCCAAGCAGGAAGCTCCTATAATTCACCCCTCCACTTT
>few|-|13|TRBV19|TRBJ1-1
CATRPGRGTEAFF
TGTGCCACCAGACCCGGGCGAGGGACTGAAGCTTTCTTT
>few|-|16|TRBV6-5|TRBJ1-1
CASSSDRPGPNTEAFF
TGTGCCAGCAGTTCAGACAGGCCCGGCCCGAACACTGAAGCTTTCTTT
>few|TRBD1|16|TRBV20-1|TRBJ1-5
CSARARGRYSNQPQHF
TGCAGTGCTAGGGCGAGGGGGCGATATAGCAATCAGCCCCAGCATTTT
>-|-|13|TRBV6-5|TRBJ1-3
CASSGGSGNTIYF
TGTGCCAGCTCGGGAGGCTCTGGAAACACCATATATTTT
>-|-|15|TRBV20-1|TRBJ2-1
CSARGTASSYNEQFF
TGCAGTGCTAGAGGGACAGCGAGCTCCTACAATGAGCAGTTCTTC
>once|-|14|TRBV7-9|TRBJ2-3
CASSPDSAADTQYF
TGTGCCAGCAGCCCGGACAGTGCGGCAGATACGCAGTATTTT
>-|-|15|TRBV27|TRBJ1-6
CASSYLGGQNSPLHF
TGTGCCAGCAGTTACCTCGGCGGGCAAAATTCACCCCTCCACTTT
>-|-|16|TRBV27|TRBJ2-5
CASSLAVGGPQETQYF
TGTGCCAGCAGTTTAGCGGTCGGGGGTCCCCAAGAGACCCAGTACTTC
>few|TRBD1|15|TRBV7-8|TRBJ2-7
CASSSLDRGNDEQYF
TGTGCCAGCAGCTCGTTGGACAGGGGGAACGACGAGCAGTACTTC
>many|TRBD1|16|TRBV7-8|TRBJ2-1
CASSHGAGQGYDEQFF
TGTGCCAGCAGCCATGGAGCGGGACAGGGGTACGATGAGCAGTTCTTC
>-|-|15|TRBV11-2|TRBJ1-3
CASSLEQISGNTIYF
TGTGCCAGCAGCTTAGAACAAATCTCTGGAAACACCATATATTTT
>-|TRBD1|14|TRBV6-2/TRBV6-3|TRBJ1-5
CASGADRLYQPQHF
TGTGCCAGCGGGGCGGACAGGCTTTATCAGCCCCAGCATTTT
>many|-|15|TRBV7-8|TRBJ2-1
CASTSPSFSYNEQFF
TGTGCCAGCACCTCACCGTCCTTCTCCTACAATGAGCAGTTCTTC
>few|-|15|TRBV7-8|TRBJ2-1
CASSRPQAKRNEQFF
TGTGCCAGCAGCCGCCCACAGGCTAAGAGGAATGAGCAGTTCTTC
>-|TRBD2|15|TRBV12-3/TRBV12-4|TRBJ2-5
CASSFVGGAQETQYF
TGTGCCAGCAGTTTCGTCGGGGGGGCCCAAGAGACCCAGTACTTC
>-|-|15|TRBV7-9|TRBJ2-1
CASSPPGHTYNEQFF
TGTGCCAGCAGCCCACCGGGACATACCTACAATGAGCAGTTCTTC
>-|TRBD2|16|TRBV2|TRBJ2-1
CASTPGAGGGYNEQFF
TGTGCCAGCACCCCCGGGGCGGGGGGGGGTTACAATGAGCAGTTCTTC
>-|-|15|TRBV7-4|TRBJ2-4
CASSPPDTSKNIQYF
TGTGCCAGCAGCCCCCCCGACACCTCCAAAAACATTCAGTACTTC
>-|-|16|TRBV6-5|TRBJ2-2
CASRQPQERDTGELFF
TGTGCCAGCAGGCAACCTCAGGAAAGGGACACCGGGGAGCTGTTTTTT
>-|-|13|TRBV12-3/TRBV12-4|TRBJ1-2
CASSLDGFTGYTF
TGTGCCAGCAGTTTAGATGGGTTTACTGGCTACACCTTC
>-|-|14|TRBV19|TRBJ2-3
CASKGFRNTDTQYF
TGTGCCAGTAAGGGGTTTCGGAACACAGATACGCAGTATTTT
>many|-|15|TRBV4-1|TRBJ1-1
CASSQEGLMNTEAFF
TGCGCCAGCAGCCAGGAGGGACTCATGAACACTGAAGCTTTCTTT
>-|TRBD1|16|TRBV11-2|TRBJ2-1
CASSQTGTGRYNEQFF
TGTGCCAGCAGCCAAACCGGGACAGGGAGGTACAATGAGCAGTTCTTC
>many|-|15|TRBV27|TRBJ1-5
CASSSGAGSHQPQHF
TGTGCCAGCAGTTCCGGGGCAGGGTCGCATCAGCCCCAGCATTTT